The 16 T cell receptor beta chains in this list originate from one sample, sequenced in a study of T cell responses to AZD1222 COVID-19 vaccine. The protocol was immunoSEQ multiplex PCR, while the TCRdb copy is restricted to in-frame clones and leaves out a portion. The sample has about 140,000 clones, roughly 90% seen once. This specimen consisted of peripheral blood, obtained on day 0 of AZD1222 vaccination. Receptor source: an adult in good health.

This clone was picked up one time. V gene TRBV3-1 (or the pseudogene TRBV3-2) combines with J gene TRBJ1-2, with 11 bases matching TRBD1. Trimming cost V 7 bases and J 4 bases; bases outside gene matches: 5. CDR3 length: 14 residues. Germline CDR1 and CDR2: LGHDT and YNNKEL (reference sequence). This CDR3 is CASTGGQGGYGYTF. CDR3 sequence (DNA): TGTGCCAGCACTGGGGGACAGGGGGGCTATGGCTACACCTTC.

The chain has TRBV20-1 and TRBJ2-7, with 7 bases lining up with TRBD2. The CDR3 is made up of 11 amino acids. J lost 6 bases, V lost 5 bases, and 4 bases had no gene match. In germline, CDR1 is DFQATT, CDR2 SNEGSKA (reference sequence). The CDR3 coding sequence is TGCAGTGCTGCGGGAGTTTCCGAGCAGTACTTC. This codes for CSAAGVSEQYF.

The V call is TRBV10-3, the J call TRBJ2-5; D may be TRBD1 or TRBD2 (5 bases each). Trimming left V 3 bases short and J 1 base short, with 9 bases between. Looked up from germline, CDR1 is ENHRY and CDR2 is SYGVKD. The CDR3 has 14 amino acids. CDR3 sequence reads: CAISDEGSQETQYF. CDR3 sequence (DNA): TGTGCCATCAGTGATGAGGGGTCCCAAGAGACCCAGTACTTC.

The J gene is TRBJ2-1, the V gene TRBV7-2; 10 bases line up with TRBD2. The CDR3 is 14 residues long. V lost 3 bases and J lost 7; bases outside the gene matches: 3. Germline CDR1 reads SGHTA; CDR2 reads FQGNSA. The CDR3 reads CASSFSGRSNEQFF. CDR3 nucleotide sequence: TGTGCCAGCAGCTTTAGCGGGAGGTCGAATGAGCAGTTCTTC.

The chain couples TRBV3-1 (or the pseudogene TRBV3-2) to TRBJ1-2, with 8 bases lining up with TRBD1. CDR1 and CDR2 (germline): LGHDT, YNNKEL (reference sequence). The CDR3 sequence is 14 residues long. The junction had 2 bases not matched to a gene; V was cut back by 1 base and J by 4 bases. This CDR3 is CASSQVGTGYGYTF. For the CDR3, the DNA is TGTGCCAGCAGCCAAGTGGGGACAGGCTATGGCTACACCTTC.

V is TRBV6-5 and J is TRBJ2-1, with D possibly TRBD2 on 5 matching bases. CDR1 MNHEY and CDR2 SVGAGI come from the germline V gene. V was pared by 6 bases and J by 10 bases, with 22 bases between. The CDR3 is made up of 15 amino acids. DNA for the CDR3: TGTGCCAGCAGCCGACCGACACGCCTAGCCTGGGAGCAGTTCTTC. Its translation is CASSRPTRLAWEQFF.

J is TRBJ2-7 and V is TRBV7-2; the D is unclear. Trimming left V 5 bases short and J 0 bases short, with 14 bases between. CDR1 SGHTA and CDR2 FQGNSA come from the germline V gene. The CDR3 covers 15 residues. The CDR3 DNA is TGTGCCAGCAGCCTCACGGGCCCTTCCTCCTACGAGCAGTACTTC. Its protein product is CASSLTGPSSYEQYF.

This rearrangement joins TRBV28 to TRBJ1-3; D is unclear. Germline assignment: CDR1 MDHEN and CDR2 SYDVKM. This CDR3 contains 15 residues. V gave up 6 bases and J gave up 0 bases, with 12 bases separating them. The CDR3 coding sequence is TGTGCCAGCAGGTTAAACGGGATCTCTGGAAACACCATATATTTT. This gives the protein CASRLNGISGNTIYF.

The V call is TRBV6-2 or TRBV6-3, the J call TRBJ1-1; D is unresolved. V was pared by 2 bases and J by 5 bases, with 9 bases between. The germline V gene encodes CDR1 MNHEY and CDR2 SVGEGT. The CDR3 has 13 residues. Here the CDR3 DNA reads TGTGCCAGCAGTTACGGGCCGGGGACTGAAGCTTTCTTT. Protein product: CASSYGPGTEAFF.

This clone was observed a single time. This CDR3 reads CASSIQGLAGVTGELFF. DNA of the CDR3: TGTGCCAGTAGTATTCAGGGACTAGCGGGAGTCACCGGGGAGCTGTTTTTT. The V call is TRBV19, the J call TRBJ2-2; 14 bases are a match to TRBD2. CDR3 length: 17 residues. Germline V gives CDR1 LNHDA, CDR2 SQIVND (reference sequence). V shed 3 bases and J 4 bases; nucleotides not matched to a gene: 4.

The chain couples TRBV6-6 to TRBJ1-4; D might be TRBD1 (5 bases). Germline-derived CDR1 and CDR2 are MNHNY and SVGAGI (reference sequence). Deletions cut 8 bases from V and 0 bases from J, with 13 bases between. The CDR3 has 15 residues. The CDR3 sequence is CASLRGSATNEKLFF. CDR3 coding DNA: TGTGCCAGCCTTAGGGGAAGTGCAACTAATGAAAAACTGTTTTTT.

This chain uses TRBV12-5 with TRBJ1-3; no reliable D call. Germline V gives CDR1 LGHNT, CDR2 FRNRAP. V was cut by 7 bases and J by 4 bases, with 11 bases left in between. CDR3 length: 13 residues. CDR3 DNA: TGTGCTAGTGCTCTAAGCCGGGGAAACACCATATATTTT. Translation: CASALSRGNTIYF.

The J gene is TRBJ2-1, the V gene TRBV28; TRBD2 matches 10 bases. Germline V lookup: CDR1 MDHEN, CDR2 SYDVKM. V was pared by 4 bases and J by 2 bases, with 14 bases of the junction left unmatched. The CDR3 has 19 amino acids. The chain's CDR3 is CASSSAGLAGAVPYNEQFF. The CDR3 region has the DNA TGTGCCAGCAGTTCTGCCGGTCTAGCGGGAGCTGTACCCTACAATGAGCAGTTCTTC.

This chain joins TRBV10-3 and TRBJ1-2, with 10 bases lining up with TRBD1. The trim removed 10 bases at V and 6 bases at J, leaving 8 bases unmatched. Germline V gene data show CDR1 as ENHRY and CDR2 as SYGVKD. The CDR3 runs to 13 residues. The CDR3 DNA follows: TGTGCCAGCGGGACAGGGGCACGCGATGGCTACACCTTC. Protein: CASGTGARDGYTF.

The V and J genes are TRBV28 and TRBJ2-1; no reliable D call. Germline V gene data show CDR1 as MDHEN and CDR2 as SYDVKM. The CDR3 contains 15 residues. The ends were cut back, 4 bases at V and 0 bases at J, with 10 bases in the middle. The CDR3 protein is CASSSPSGSYNEQFF. The CDR3 DNA follows: TGTGCCAGCAGTTCACCGTCGGGCTCCTACAATGAGCAGTTCTTC.

This clone was picked up one time. The V gene is TRBV5-1, the J gene TRBJ2-1; D may be TRBD1 or TRBD2 (5 bases each). The CDR3 consists of 11 residues. CDR1 is SGHRS, CDR2 YFSETQ, per germline. V lost 3 bases to trimming and J lost 9 bases, with 7 bases between them. CDR3 coding DNA: TGCGCCAGCAGCTGGGGGACTGAGCAGTTCTTC. Residues: CASSWGTEQFF.